Presented here are 5 T cell receptor beta chains from one specimen sequenced in a study of graft-versus-host responses after intestinal transplantation. Sequencing used immunoSEQ multiplex PCR; TCRdb keeps in-frame clones, though not all of them. The sample has about 86,000 clones, around 89% seen once. For these TCRs, the target antigens are not known. The material sequenced was unstimulated CD4+ T cells sorted from spleen or lymph node cells, taken before transplant. Every receptor here comes from a human donor who was the organ donor for an intestinal transplant.

This chain links TRBV27 with TRBJ2-7; 8 bases line up with TRBD1. CDR3 size: 15 residues. Trimming at V came to 2 bases and at J to 2 bases, leaving 5 bases not matched to a gene. Germline CDR1 is MNHEY and CDR2 is SMNVEV (reference sequence). The CDR3 loop is CASSLTGQATYEQYF. CDR3 DNA: TGTGCCAGCAGTTTAACGGGACAGGCCACCTACGAGCAGTACTTC.

The genes are TRBV7-8 and TRBJ2-1; D gene uncertain. The CDR3 is 13 amino acids. In germline, CDR1 is SGHVS, CDR2 FQNEAQ. V was pared by 3 bases and J by 4 bases, with 7 bases between. CDR3 bases: TGTGCCAGCAGCTTGGGCAGTTACAATGAGCAGTTCTTC. Amino acid sequence: CASSLGSYNEQFF.

V is TRBV4-2 and J is TRBJ2-7; no clear D gene. Germline assignment: CDR1 LGHNA and CDR2 YNFKEQ. The CDR3 extends over 12 amino acids. Trimming removed 4 bases at V and 0 bases at J, with 4 bases between. The CDR3 DNA sequence: TGTGCCAGCAGCCGCGTCTCCTACGAGCAGTACTTC. Translation: CASSRVSYEQYF.

The chain combines TRBV25-1 with TRBJ2-7; TRBD2 aligns across 10 bases. Germline trimming cut 2 bases from V and 3 bases from J; bases unmatched to any gene: 4. CDR3 length equals 15 residues. Germline CDR1 and CDR2: MGHDK and SYGVNS. CDR3 in DNA: TGTGCCAGCAGTGAACCGGGACTAGCGTTCTACGAGCAGTACTTC. Its translation: CASSEPGLAFYEQYF.

V usage is TRBV18 and J usage is TRBJ2-5, with 9 nucleotides matching TRBD2. Germline CDR1 and CDR2: KGHSH and LQKENI. This CDR3 contains 15 residues. J was trimmed by 1 base and V by 3 bases; bases with no gene match: 3. Here the CDR3 DNA reads TGTGCCAGCTCACCGAGACTAGCGGCCCAAGAGACCCAGTACTTC. Residues: CASSPRLAAQETQYF.